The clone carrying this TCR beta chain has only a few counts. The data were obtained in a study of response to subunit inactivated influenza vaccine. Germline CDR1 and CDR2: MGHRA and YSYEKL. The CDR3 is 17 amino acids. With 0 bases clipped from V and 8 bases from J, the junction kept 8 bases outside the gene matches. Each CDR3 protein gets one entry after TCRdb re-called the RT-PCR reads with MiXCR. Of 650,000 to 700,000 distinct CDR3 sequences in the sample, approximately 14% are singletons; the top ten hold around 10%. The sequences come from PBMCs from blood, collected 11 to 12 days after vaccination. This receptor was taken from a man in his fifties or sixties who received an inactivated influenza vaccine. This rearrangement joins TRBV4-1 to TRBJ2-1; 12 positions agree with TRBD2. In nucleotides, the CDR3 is TGCGCCAGCAGCCAAGACAGCGGGCTAGCGGGGGGGTATGAGCAGTTCTTC. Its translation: CASSQDSGLAGGYEQFF.